The clone carrying this T cell receptor (beta chain) has a single count. Its cognate antigen is unknown. This specimen belongs to a study of PD-1 blockade in classical Hodgkin lymphoma. About the study: It was nivolumab at 3 mg/kg, given intravenously every 2 weeks, that patients received.

Measured with immunoSEQ multiplex PCR; TCRdb has only the in-frame clones, and not every one. The table lists roughly 100,000 clones, 78% of them singletons. Findings and caveats of the study: Healthy donors reportedly exceeded newly diagnosed patients in baseline TCR diversity. Prior to therapy, complete responders displayed diversity much like that of newly diagnosed patients. Possible causes of repertoire differences, disease activity or prior therapy, remain undefined.

This CDR3 is built from 13 residues. Germline CDR1 and CDR2: MNHEY and SVGAGI. Trimming left V 2 bases short and J 1 base short, with 6 bases between. The time point is: cycle 4 day 1 (C4D1), after around six weeks of nivolumab. Every one of the patients relapsed after autologous stem cell transplantation (brentuximab vedotin exposure was variable). This sample comprised peripheral blood mononuclear cells (PBMCs), obtained before the fourth cycle of nivolumab. The clonotype originates from a human donor with classical Hodgkin lymphoma. The gene calls are TRBV6-5 and TRBJ2-7; TRBD1 might be the D (6 bases). The CDR3 coding sequence is TGTGCCAGCAGTTACGACAGGTCCTACGAGCAGTACTTC. Translation: CASSYDRSYEQYF.